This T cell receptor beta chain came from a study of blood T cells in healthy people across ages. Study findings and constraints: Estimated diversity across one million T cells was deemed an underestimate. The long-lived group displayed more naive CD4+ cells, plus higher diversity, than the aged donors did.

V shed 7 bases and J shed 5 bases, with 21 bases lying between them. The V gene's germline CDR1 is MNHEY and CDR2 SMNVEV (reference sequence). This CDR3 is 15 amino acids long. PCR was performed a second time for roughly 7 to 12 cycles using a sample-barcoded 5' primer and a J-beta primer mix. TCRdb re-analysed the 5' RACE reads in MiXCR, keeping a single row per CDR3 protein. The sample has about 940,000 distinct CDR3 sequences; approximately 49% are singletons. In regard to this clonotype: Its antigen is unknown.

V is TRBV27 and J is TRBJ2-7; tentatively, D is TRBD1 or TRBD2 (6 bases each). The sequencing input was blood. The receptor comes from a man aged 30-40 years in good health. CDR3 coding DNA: TGTGCCAGCAACCCCCCGGGGGCTGGAATCCACGAGCAGTACTTC. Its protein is CASNPPGAGIHEQYF.